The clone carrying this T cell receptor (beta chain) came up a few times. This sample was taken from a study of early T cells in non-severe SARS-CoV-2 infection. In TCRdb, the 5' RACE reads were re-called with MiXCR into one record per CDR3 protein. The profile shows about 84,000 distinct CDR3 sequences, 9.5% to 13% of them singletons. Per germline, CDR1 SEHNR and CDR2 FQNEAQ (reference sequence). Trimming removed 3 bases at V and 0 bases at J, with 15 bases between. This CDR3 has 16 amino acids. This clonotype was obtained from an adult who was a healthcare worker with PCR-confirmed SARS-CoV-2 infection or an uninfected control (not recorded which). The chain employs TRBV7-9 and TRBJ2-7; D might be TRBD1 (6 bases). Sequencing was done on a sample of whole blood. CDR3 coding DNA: TGTGCCAGCAGCTTTTTAGGTCGGACAGACTCCTACGAGCAGTACTTC. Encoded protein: CASSFLGRTDSYEQYF.